Listed here are 21 T cell receptor beta chains from one sample, sequenced in a study of cytomegalovirus exposure and HLA in healthy donors. Primers included in the PCR were 60 Vbeta and 13 Jbeta primers. Only in-frame clones appear in the TCRdb table, and some are missing; sequencing was by immunoSEQ multiplex PCR. The sample lists over 150,000 clones, 68% occurring once. Sequenced sample: PBMCs. The origin of the receptors is a man aged 50 to 59 in good health and CMV-seronegative.

The chain carries TRBV6-5 and TRBJ1-2, with D perhaps TRBD1 (6 bases). Trimming cost V 5 bases and J 3 bases, with 10 bases left between them. From germline, CDR1 is MNHEY and CDR2 SVGAGI. The CDR3 length is 13 residues. DNA for the CDR3: TGTGCCAGCAGTCGACAGGCGTACTATGGCTACACCTTC. Protein sequence: CASSRQAYYGYTF.

The chain links TRBV9 to TRBJ2-1; 9 positions match TRBD2. The length of the CDR3 is 15 residues. Germline CDR1 reads SGDLS; CDR2 reads YYNGEE. Trimming at V came to 2 bases and at J to 4 bases, leaving 4 bases not matched to a gene. The CDR3 here is CASSVRLAGYNEQFF. CDR3 in DNA: TGTGCCAGCAGCGTCCGTCTAGCGGGGTACAATGAGCAGTTCTTC.

The chain is built from TRBV5-1 and TRBJ2-1; D may be TRBD1 (6 bases). V lost 0 bases to trimming and J lost 6 bases, with 10 bases between them. Germline V gives CDR1 SGHRS, CDR2 YFSETQ. The CDR3 loop spans 14 amino acids. As DNA, the CDR3 is TGCGCCAGCAGCTTGGATGGACAGATCAATGAGCAGTTCTTC. Its translation is CASSLDGQINEQFF.

To note about this clone: At one boundary the junction diverges from the germline segment, which might be a read error. The sample has other DNA sequences that encode this CDR3 too. The rearrangement joins TRBV28 to TRBJ2-7; D gene ambiguous. Germline values: CDR1 MDHEN, CDR2 SYDVKM. The CDR3 totals 13 residues. The CDR3 DNA sequence: TGTGCCAGCAGTTTCCTAGGTTCCTACGAGCAGTATTTC. Translated: CASSFLGSYEQYF.

A single count supports this clone. The chain couples TRBV7-2 to TRBJ2-7; 9 bases align to TRBD1. The CDR3 runs to 16 residues. V was pared by 2 bases and J by 0 bases, with 5 bases of the junction left unmatched. Germline V lookup: CDR1 SGHTA, CDR2 FQGNSA. The CDR3 region has the DNA TGTGCCAGCAGCTTATCAGGACAGGGGAGCTCCTACGAGCAGTACTTC. This translates into CASSLSGQGSSYEQYF.

This clone has a single count. J is TRBJ2-7 and V is TRBV25-1, with a tentative D call TRBD2 (6 bases). Germline loops: CDR1 MGHDK, CDR2 SYGVNS. CDR3 length: 13 residues. Trimming took 6 bases from V and 6 from J, leaving 15 bases between them. CDR3 coding DNA: TGTGCCAGCAGCCGACGGGGGTCTGGCGAGCAGTACTTC. It is translated as CASSRRGSGEQYF.

The chain is built from TRBV20-1 and TRBJ2-5; D remains ambiguous. Germline V gene sequence: CDR1 DFQATT, CDR2 SNEGSKA (reference sequence). The CDR3 is 11 residues long. The V end was cut by 7 bases, the J end by 2 bases, with 8 bases between. CDR3 amino acids: CSGVDQETQYF. The CDR3 nucleotides read TGCAGTGGAGTAGATCAAGAGACCCAGTACTTC.

This chain joins TRBV19 and TRBJ2-6, with TRBD1 as a possible D gene (6 bases). Deletions cut 10 bases from V and 0 bases from J, with 13 bases between. Germline CDR1 LNHDA, CDR2 SQIVND (reference sequence). CDR3 length equals 15 residues. CDR3 sequence reads: CATGQISSGANVLTF. The CDR3 nucleotides are TGTGCCACCGGACAGATTAGCTCTGGGGCCAACGTCCTGACTTTC.

The gene calls are TRBV5-6 and TRBJ1-3, with D unclear. The CDR3 contains 15 residues. V shed 4 bases and J shed 0 bases, with 11 bases lying between them. The germline CDR1 and CDR2 sequences are SGHDT and YYEEEE. This chain's CDR3 is CASSPLGDSGNTIYF. CDR3 bases: TGTGCCAGCAGCCCCTTGGGAGACTCTGGAAACACCATATATTTT.

This chain uses TRBV13 with TRBJ2-7; TRBD2 might be the D (7 bases). The ends were cut back, 0 bases at V and 0 bases at J, with 15 bases in the middle. The CDR3 consists of 17 residues. Germline V gene lookup returns CDR1 PRHDT and CDR2 FYEKMQ (reference sequence). The chain's CDR3 is CASSLGGGGSSSYEQYF. The CDR3 DNA reads TGTGCCAGCAGCTTAGGCGGCGGGGGCTCTAGCTCCTACGAGCAGTACTTC.

The genes are TRBV5-4 and TRBJ1-1; D remains ambiguous. From germline, CDR1 is SGHNT and CDR2 YYREEE (reference sequence). The CDR3 covers 13 residues. V lost 4 bases, J lost 3 bases, and 10 bases lay in between. This chain's CDR3 is CASSLALYTEAFF. CDR3 nucleotide sequence: TGTGCCAGCAGCCTAGCTCTATACACTGAAGCTTTCTTT.

In the case of this clone: A read error may account for a junction end that differs from germline. The chain uses TRBV10-1 and TRBJ1-1; TRBD1 agrees at 7 bases. The CDR3 has 16 amino acids. Germline-derived CDR1 and CDR2 are WNHNN and SYGVQD (reference sequence). CDR3: CAGSPSAGTANTEAFF. The CDR3 region has the DNA TGCGCCGGCAGTCCTTCAGCCGGGACAGCCAACACTGAAGCTTTCTTT.

This clone came up a few times. This chain connects TRBV6-6 to TRBJ1-1; weak D call: TRBD1 (6 bases). Germline CDR1 reads MNHNY; CDR2 reads SVGAGI (reference sequence). V lost 6 bases and J 1 base, leaving 12 bases between the germline ends. The CDR3 sequence is 14 residues long. CDR3 region: CASRLDRTNTEAFF. The CDR3 DNA follows: TGTGCCAGCAGGCTCGACAGGACGAACACTGAAGCTTTCTTT.

This clone was detected once. The chain has TRBV6-5 and TRBJ1-1; 8 positions agree with TRBD1. V lost 6 bases to trimming and J lost 2 bases; unmatched junction nucleotides: 5. Germline V gives CDR1 MNHEY, CDR2 SVGAGI. The CDR3 covers 14 residues. CDR3: CASRDREYNTEAFF. CDR3 coding DNA: TGTGCCAGCAGGGACAGGGAATATAACACTGAAGCTTTCTTT.

This sequence joins TRBV5-1 and TRBJ1-4, with D possibly TRBD1 on 6 matching bases. Trimming left V 2 bases short and J 4 bases short, with 9 bases between. The CDR3 length is 14 residues. CDR1 and CDR2 (germline): SGHRS, YFSETQ. The CDR3 is CASSFDRFNEKLFF. The CDR3 nucleotides read TGCGCCAGCAGCTTCGACAGGTTTAATGAAAAACTGTTTTTT.

This sequence joins TRBV4-1 and TRBJ2-7; TRBD2 matches at 9 bases. The CDR3 runs to 14 residues. V trimming: 4 bases; J trimming: 5 bases; junction bases outside the gene matches: 6. Germline V lookup: CDR1 MGHRA, CDR2 YSYEKL. CDR3 sequence: CASSPPLAGNEQYF. CDR3 sequence (DNA): TGCGCCAGCAGCCCCCCTCTAGCGGGGAACGAGCAGTACTTC.

The V call is TRBV12-5, the J call TRBJ2-5, with D possibly TRBD2 on 5 matching bases. The germline V and J ends were trimmed by 5 bases and 7 bases, with 8 bases remaining between them. CDR3 length: 11 amino acids. Germline V gives CDR1 LGHNT, CDR2 FRNRAP. The CDR3 nucleotides are TGTGCTAGTGGTCTAGAGGGGACCCAGTACTTC. Protein: CASGLEGTQYF.

This chain links TRBV5-1 with TRBJ2-3; 8 nucleotides match TRBD1. With 4 bases clipped from V and 3 bases from J, the junction kept 4 bases outside the gene matches. The CDR3 is 14 amino acids. Per the germline V gene, CDR1 is SGHRS and CDR2 is YFSETQ. The CDR3, as DNA: TGCGCCAGCAGCACGGGACAGGAGACAGATACGCAGTATTTT. This codes for CASSTGQETDTQYF.

The CDR3 nucleotides are TGTGCCATCAGTAGTCCCGACAGGGACCTCATGAACACTGAAGCTTTCTTT. Protein sequence: CAISSPDRDLMNTEAFF. The genes are TRBV10-3 and TRBJ1-1; 7 bases are a match to TRBD1. The CDR3 totals 17 residues. Trimming took 5 bases from V and 0 from J; bases not matched to a gene: 12. Germline V gene data show CDR1 as ENHRY and CDR2 as SYGVKD.

The chain couples TRBV4-2 to TRBJ2-5, with 7 bases fitting TRBD1. Germline trimming cut 2 bases from V and 5 bases from J; bases unmatched to any gene: 11. This CDR3 has 16 residues. CDR1 and CDR2 (germline): LGHNA, YNFKEQ. CDR3 coding DNA: TGTGCCAGCAGCCAACCATCAGGGGGAGTTGGGGAGACCCAGTACTTC. This translates into CASSQPSGGVGETQYF.

In its sample, this clone was seen once. V and J are TRBV7-9 and TRBJ2-7; 11 bases fit TRBD1. V lost 1 base to trimming and J lost 2 bases; unmatched junction nucleotides: 1. Germline V gene lookup returns CDR1 SEHNR and CDR2 FQNEAQ (reference sequence). The CDR3 contains 15 residues. The CDR3 DNA sequence: TGTGCCAGCAGCTTAGGGGACAGGGGGACCTACGAGCAGTACTTC. It yields the protein CASSLGDRGTYEQYF. Complete variable domain (other parts from reference TRBV7-9 and TRBJ2-7): DTGVSQNPRHKITKRGQNVTFRCDPISEHNRLYWYRQTLGQGPEFLTYFQNEAQLEKSRLLSDRFSAERPKGSFSTLEIQRTEQGDSAMYLCASSLGDRGTYEQYFGPGTRLTVT.